These 7 T cell receptor beta chains were all obtained from the same sample, sequenced in a study of blood T cells in healthy people across ages. Using a J-beta primer mix together with a sample-barcoded 5' primer, a second PCR was run for about 6 to 12 cycles. TCRdb called the 5' RACE reads again in MiXCR, with one record for every CDR3 protein. The table has some 900,000 distinct CDR3 sequences, roughly 52% seen once; the top ten hold about an eighth. The sample consisted of blood. These receptors all come from a man younger than 45 in good health.

The chain carries TRBV28 and TRBJ2-7; a weak D match, TRBD2 (7 bases). The CDR3 is made up of 15 amino acids. The V gene lost 2 bases and the J gene lost 1 base, with 12 bases spanning the gap. Germline assignment: CDR1 MDHEN and CDR2 SYDVKM. CDR3 protein: CASSLRGAGSYEQYF. The CDR3 nucleotides read TGTGCCAGCAGTTTACGGGGGGCAGGTTCCTACGAGCAGTACTTC.

CDR3 bases: TGTGCCAGCAGCCCCGAGGGGGGGCTGTCTAGGAATGAGCAGTTCTTC. Its protein product is CASSPEGGLSRNEQFF. J is TRBJ2-1 and V is TRBV7-9; possibly TRBD2 for D (7 bases). V dropped 5 bases and J dropped 7 bases, with 21 bases sitting between them. The CDR3 runs to 16 residues. Per germline, CDR1 SEHNR and CDR2 FQNEAQ (reference sequence).

This clonotype was picked up a small number of times. The rearrangement links TRBV10-3 to TRBJ2-3, with 10 positions matching TRBD2. Germline CDR1 reads ENHRY; CDR2 reads SYGVKD. This CDR3 has 16 residues. Unmatched junction bases numbered 6, after V lost 4 bases and J lost 2 bases. The CDR3 sequence is CAISASSGSSTDTQYF. CDR3 nucleotide sequence: TGTGCCATCAGTGCTTCTAGCGGGAGTTCCACAGATACGCAGTATTTT.

The V gene is TRBV7-8, the J gene TRBJ2-3, with 10 bases lining up with TRBD2. CDR3 length: 14 amino acids. The V segment lost 2 bases and the J segment 5 bases; nucleotides outside the gene matches: 1. In germline, CDR1 is SGHVS, CDR2 FQNEAQ. The DNA for the CDR3 is TGTGCCAGCAGCTTAACTAGCGGGAAAGATACGCAGTATTTT. Translation: CASSLTSGKDTQYF. Full variable domain (rest looked up from reference TRBV7-8 and TRBJ2-3): GAGVSQSPRYKVAKRGQDVALRCDPISGHVSLFWYQQALGQGPEFLTYFQNEAQLDKSGLPSDRFFAERPEGSVSTLKIQRTQQEDSAVYLCASSLTSGKDTQYFGPGTRLTVL.

This rearrangement joins TRBV19 to TRBJ2-1, with 7 nucleotides matching TRBD1. The CDR3 has 14 amino acids. CDR1 LNHDA and CDR2 SQIVND come from the germline V gene (reference sequence). V dropped 6 bases and J dropped 4; count of bases not matched to a gene: 6. This CDR3 is CASSIAQGYNEQFF. The CDR3 bases are TGTGCCAGTAGCATCGCACAGGGGTACAATGAGCAGTTCTTC.

The CDR3: CASGDRRDSTDTQYF. The CDR3 nucleotides read TGTGCCAGCGGCGATAGGAGAGATAGCACAGATACGCAGTATTTT. The chain couples TRBV9 to TRBJ2-3; D is unresolved. The V and J ends lost 7 bases and 0 bases respectively, with 15 bases between them. Germline V lookup: CDR1 SGDLS, CDR2 YYNGEE. The CDR3 has 15 amino acids. Variable domain in full (rest from reference TRBV9 and TRBJ2-3): DSGVTQTPKHLITATGQRVTLRCSPRSGDLSVYWYQQSLDQGLQFLIQYYNGEERAKGNILERFSAQQFPDLHSELNLSSLELGDSALYFCASGDRRDSTDTQYFGPGTRLTVL.

CDR3 sequence: CASSLTSGGAWTDTQYF. CDR3 coding DNA: TGTGCCAGCAGCCTGACTAGCGGGGGGGCATGGACAGATACGCAGTATTTT. V is TRBV9 and J is TRBJ2-3; 14 nucleotides align to TRBD2. With 4 bases clipped from V and 3 bases from J, the junction kept 7 bases outside the gene matches. This CDR3 is 17 amino acids long. Germline V gene lookup returns CDR1 SGDLS and CDR2 YYNGEE.